This T cell receptor (beta chain) was documented in a study of response to subunit inactivated influenza vaccine. Germline assignment: CDR1 SEHNR and CDR2 FQNEAQ (reference sequence). V lost 0 bases and J lost 8, with 8 bases in between. The CDR3 contains 13 residues. In this sample, this clonotype turned up many times. TCRdb re-called the RT-PCR reads through MiXCR, storing one row per CDR3 protein. The table lists about 540,000 distinct CDR3 sequences, roughly 23% of them singletons. These records were also assigned to another study, of T cells expressing NK-cell markers. From that study: It was by 5'RACE template switching with UMIs that TCR beta cDNA was made.

The sample was CD4+ T cells sorted from PBMCs, taken 12 days after vaccination. V gene TRBV7-9 combines with J gene TRBJ2-1; D remains ambiguous. This TCR came from a man aged 45-65 years who received an inactivated influenza vaccine. The CDR3 protein is CASSLAIEHEQFF. The CDR3, as DNA: TGTGCCAGCAGCTTAGCGATCGAACATGAGCAGTTCTTC.